The 13 T cell receptor beta chains in this list originate from one sample, sequenced in a study of T cells in localized non-small cell lung cancer. TCRdb's copy holds only in-frame clones and misses some; the assay was immunoSEQ multiplex PCR. The sample has about 92,000 clones, roughly 90% seen once. This specimen consisted of PBMCs, obtained before any cancer treatment. Every receptor here comes from a woman aged 40-69 years with stage II squamous cell lung carcinoma.

The rearrangement uses TRBV5-1 and TRBJ1-1; possible D gene TRBD1, 5 bases. This CDR3 is built from 14 residues. Germline V gives CDR1 SGHRS, CDR2 YFSETQ. V dropped 4 bases and J dropped 10 bases, with 20 bases sitting between them. In nucleotides, the CDR3 is TGCGCCAGCAGCAAACTCCGGGACGGGAGGGGAGCTTTCTTT. This translates into CASSKLRDGRGAFF. The whole variable domain, filled in from reference TRBV5-1 and TRBJ1-1, reads KAGVTQTPRYLIKTRGQQVTLSCSPISGHRSVSWYQQTPGQGLQFLFEYFSETQRNKGNFPGRFSGRQFSNSRSEMNVSTLELGDSALYLCASSKLRDGRGAFFGQGTRLTVV.

The chain uses TRBV2 and TRBJ2-3, with 8 bases aligning to TRBD1. This CDR3 is 14 amino acids long. CDR1 and CDR2 from the germline V gene are SNHLY and FYNNEI. With V trimmed by 6 bases and J by 3 bases, 5 bases remained unmatched. This CDR3 is CASRDGQGTDTQYF. The CDR3 DNA is TGTGCCAGCAGAGATGGACAGGGAACAGATACGCAGTATTTT.

This clone turned up a few times. The chain links TRBV5-4 to TRBJ2-5; TRBD1 is a possible D gene (5 bases). Trimming removed 0 bases from V and 3 bases from J, with 9 bases in between. Germline assignment: CDR1 SGHNT and CDR2 YYREEE (reference sequence). There are 14 residues in the CDR3. CDR3 coding DNA: TGTGCCAGCAGCTTGGCCACCAGGGAAGAGACCCAGTACTTC. Its translation: CASSLATREETQYF.

V usage is TRBV7-9 and J usage is TRBJ1-1, with D unclear. The CDR3 length is 12 residues. V lost 8 bases and J lost 4, with 11 bases in between. CDR1 and CDR2 (germline): SEHNR, FQNEAQ (reference sequence). Here the CDR3 DNA reads TGTGCCAGCGTGGCCCTTAGCACTGAAGCTTTCTTT. Translating it yields CASVALSTEAFF.

The chain is built from TRBV27 and TRBJ1-6; D remains unclear. This CDR3 region has 15 residues. Germline assignment: CDR1 MNHEY and CDR2 SMNVEV (reference sequence). The V and J ends lost 5 bases and 6 bases respectively, with 14 bases between them. The chain's CDR3 is CASSRQLVANSPLHF. The CDR3 nucleotides are TGTGCCAGCAGTCGGCAGTTGGTAGCTAATTCACCCCTCCACTTT.

The V call is TRBV10-2, the J call TRBJ1-1; tentative D call: TRBD1 (5 bases). Between the trimmed V and J ends, which lost 0 bases and 3 bases, there was a span of 11 bases. Germline-derived CDR1 and CDR2 are WSHSY and SAAADI. This CDR3 spans 15 amino acids. The CDR3 loop reads CASSESKGRYTEAFF. For the CDR3, the DNA is TGCGCCAGCAGTGAGTCGAAGGGGCGGTACACTGAAGCTTTCTTT.

The rearrangement links TRBV6-1 to TRBJ1-2; D is ambiguous. Germline V gene sequence: CDR1 MNHNS, CDR2 SASEGT. This CDR3 has 12 residues. V gave up 6 bases and J gave up 6 bases, with 11 bases separating them. The CDR3 nucleotides read TGTGCCAGCAGGTCATCAGCGAATGGCTACACCTTC. It yields the protein CASRSSANGYTF.

This chain joins TRBV27 and TRBJ1-5, with D possibly TRBD1 on 5 matching bases. The V end was cut by 2 bases, the J end by 6 bases, with 8 bases between. The CDR3 is 13 amino acids. Germline CDR1 reads MNHEY; CDR2 reads SMNVEV (reference sequence). As DNA, the CDR3 is TGTGCCAGCAGTTTAATGAGGGGTCAGCCCCAGCATTTT. Protein: CASSLMRGQPQHF.

V is TRBV28 and J is TRBJ1-2, with 7 nucleotides matching TRBD1. From germline, CDR1 is MDHEN and CDR2 SYDVKM. After removal of 7 bases from V and 2 bases from J, the junction contained 4 bases not matched to a gene. This CDR3 comprises 13 residues. CDR3 DNA sequence: TGTGCCAGCAAGGGACAGCCGAACTATGGCTACACCTTC. It specifies CASKGQPNYGYTF.

The chain joins TRBV6-5 to TRBJ1-3; D is unclear. The V end lost 6 bases, the J end lost 0 bases, and 9 bases lay between the germline ends. The CDR3 totals 14 residues. In germline, CDR1 is MNHEY, CDR2 SVGAGI. The CDR3 sequence is CASSSRYSGNTIYF. CDR3 nucleotides: TGTGCCAGCAGCTCCCGTTACTCTGGAAACACCATATATTTT.

This rearrangement joins TRBV7-8 to TRBJ1-1, with D uncertain. Germline assignment: CDR1 SGHVS and CDR2 FQNEAQ. This CDR3 is 13 amino acids long. Trimming pared 1 base from V and 8 bases from J, leaving 11 bases between. The CDR3 loop is CASSLGGGLEAFF. CDR3 nucleotides: TGTGCCAGCAGCTTAGGTGGTGGACTCGAAGCTTTCTTT.

The chain joins TRBV7-9 to TRBJ1-2; 8 bases match TRBD1. The germline V gene encodes CDR1 SEHNR and CDR2 FQNEAQ (reference sequence). J was trimmed by 7 bases and V by 5 bases; bases with no gene match: 9. The CDR3 has 14 residues. CDR3 DNA: TGTGCCAGCAGCCTGACCGACAGGGGTGCTGGCTACACCTTC. Amino acids: CASSLTDRGAGYTF.

The rearrangement joins TRBV7-9 to TRBJ2-2, with 8 bases lining up with TRBD1. Trimming cost V 1 base and J 2 bases; bases outside gene matches: 9. The CDR3 extends over 18 amino acids. Germline values: CDR1 SEHNR, CDR2 FQNEAQ (reference sequence). In DNA form, the CDR3 reads TGTGCCAGCAGCTTAGTATTCCGACAGGGGAGAAACACCGGGGAGCTGTTTTTT. Amino acid sequence: CASSLVFRQGRNTGELFF.